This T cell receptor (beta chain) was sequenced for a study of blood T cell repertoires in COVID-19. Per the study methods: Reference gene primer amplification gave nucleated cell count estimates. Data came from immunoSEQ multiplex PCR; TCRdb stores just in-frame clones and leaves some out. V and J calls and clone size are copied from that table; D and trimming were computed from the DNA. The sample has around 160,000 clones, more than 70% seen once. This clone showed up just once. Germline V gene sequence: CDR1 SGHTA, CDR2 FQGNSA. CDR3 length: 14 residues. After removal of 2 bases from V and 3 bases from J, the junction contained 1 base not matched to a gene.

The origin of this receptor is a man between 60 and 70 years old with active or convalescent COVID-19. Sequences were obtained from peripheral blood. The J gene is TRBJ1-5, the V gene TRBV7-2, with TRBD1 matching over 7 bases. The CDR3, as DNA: TGTGCCAGCAGCTTAACAGGGGCCAATCAGCCCCAGCATTTT. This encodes CASSLTGANQPQHF. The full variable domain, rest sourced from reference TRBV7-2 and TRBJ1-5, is GAGVSQSPSNKVTEKGKDVELRCDPISGHTALYWYRQSLGQGLEFLIYFQGNSAPDKSGLPSDRFSAERTGGSVSTLTIQRTQQEDSAVYLCASSLTGANQPQHFGDGTRLSIL.